This T cell receptor beta chain emerged from a study of T cell changes during pregnancy in multiple sclerosis. The V gene's germline CDR1 is SGHTA and CDR2 FQGNSA. Trimming left V 1 base short and J 10 bases short, with 9 bases between. CDR3 size: 12 residues. Here immunoSEQ multiplex PCR was the method, and the copy in TCRdb shows in-frame clones only, minus some. The sample has around 52,000 clones, around 92% seen once. The TCR originated in a female donor in good health, enrolled as a control in a pregnancy study. This chain joins TRBV7-2 and TRBJ2-3; tentative D call: TRBD2 (5 bases). The specimen comprised CD4+ T cells from peripheral blood mononuclear cells, sampled after pregnancy. The CDR3 region is CASSLVGESQYF. CDR3 nucleotides: TGTGCCAGCAGCTTAGTCGGGGAGTCGCAGTATTTT.